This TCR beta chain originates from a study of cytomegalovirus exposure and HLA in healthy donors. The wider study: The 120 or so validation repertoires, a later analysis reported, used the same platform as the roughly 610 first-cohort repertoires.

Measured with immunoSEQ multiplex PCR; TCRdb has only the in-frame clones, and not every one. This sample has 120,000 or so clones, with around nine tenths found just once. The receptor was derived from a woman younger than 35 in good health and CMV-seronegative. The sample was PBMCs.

The CDR3: CASSTRTGNQHF. The CDR3, as DNA: TGTGCCAGCAGCACCCGGACAGGGAACCAGCATTTT. The chain uses TRBV7-8 and TRBJ1-5; 8 bases line up with TRBD1. The CDR3 covers 12 residues. Germline V CDR1 and CDR2: SGHVS, FQNEAQ. With V trimmed by 5 bases and J by 12 bases, 6 bases remained unmatched.